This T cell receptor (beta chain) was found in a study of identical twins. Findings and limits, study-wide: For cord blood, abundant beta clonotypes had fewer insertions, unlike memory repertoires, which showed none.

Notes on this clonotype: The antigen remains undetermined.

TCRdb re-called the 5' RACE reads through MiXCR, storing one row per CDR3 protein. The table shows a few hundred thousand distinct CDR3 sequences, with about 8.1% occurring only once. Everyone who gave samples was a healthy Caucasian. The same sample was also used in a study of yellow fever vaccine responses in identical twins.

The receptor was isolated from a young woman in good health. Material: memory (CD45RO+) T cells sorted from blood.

The CDR3 sequence is CASSLTPLGEQFF. The CDR3 DNA sequence: TGTGCCAGCAGCTTAACCCCACTAGGTGAGCAGTTCTTC. The chain combines TRBV7-3 with TRBJ2-1; the D gene is possibly TRBD2 (5 bases). The CDR3 consists of 13 residues. Deletions cut 0 bases from V and 9 bases from J, with 9 bases between. CDR1 and CDR2 (germline): SGHTA, FQGTGA. Looking up the rest from reference TRBV7-3 and TRBJ2-1 gives the full variable domain: GAGVSQTPSNKVTEKGKYVELRCDPISGHTALYWYRQSLGQGPEFLIYFQGTGAADDSGLPNDRFFAVRPEGSVSTLKIQRTERGDSAVYLCASSLTPLGEQFFGPGTRLTVL.